The rows below give T cell receptor beta chains drawn from one sample of a study of shared clonotypes between healthy human individuals. Only in-frame clones appear in the TCRdb table, and some are missing; sequencing was by immunoSEQ multiplex PCR. The sample holds about 2.1 million clones, around 93% seen once. The sequencing sample was made of naive CD8+ T cells from PBMCs. The receptor source for this set is a man between 18 and 35 years old in good health. Some clones in this sample may be carry-over from other donors' samples. The CDR3 runs from the conserved cysteine through the conserved F or W. The D gene is left open where the match is weak. Clone size is not always given. Where it is, it says once, few, many or a class for expanded clones.

V gene	J gene	CDR3 length	clone size	D gene	CDR3 protein	CDR3 DNA
TRBV2	TRBJ1-4	16	NA	NA	CASSEVKQAGNEKLFF	TGTGCCAGCAGTGAAGTTAAACAGGCCGGAAATGAAAAACTGTTTTTT
TRBV28	TRBJ2-3	17	NA	TRBD2	CASSPRLAGDPTDTQYF	TGTGCCAGCAGTCCCCGACTAGCGGGAGACCCCACAGATACGCAGTATTTT
TRBV27	TRBJ1-2	16	NA	TRBD1	CASSLGQGYAYYGYTF	TGTGCCAGCAGTTTAGGACAGGGTTACGCCTACTATGGCTACACCTTC
TRBV28	TRBJ2-1	15	NA	NA	CASTFGVGSYNEQFF	TGTGCCAGCACCTTCGGGGTTGGGTCCTACAATGAGCAGTTCTTC
TRBV19	TRBJ2-7	15	NA	NA	CASSPSRRGYNEQYF	TGTGCCAGTAGTCCCTCCCGGAGGGGATACAACGAGCAGTACTTC
TRBV5-5	TRBJ1-1	15	few	TRBD1	CASSLEGQGNTEAFF	TGTGCCAGCAGCTTGGAGGGACAGGGGAACACTGAAGCTTTCTTT
TRBV27	TRBJ2-2	16	NA	NA	CASTPWGGKDTGELFF	TGTGCCAGCACCCCATGGGGGGGCAAAGACACCGGGGAGCTGTTTTTT
TRBV6-8	TRBJ2-7	15	NA	NA	CASRPTDTSSYEQYF	TGTGCCAGCAGGCCTACTGATACCAGCTCCTACGAGCAGTACTTC
TRBV13	TRBJ2-7	14	NA	NA	CASSLQGGAYEQYF	TGTGCCAGCAGCTTACAAGGAGGTGCCTACGAGCAGTACTTC
TRBV5-6	TRBJ2-3	14	NA	TRBD1	CASLETGVTDTQYF	TGTGCCAGCCTCGAGACAGGGGTCACAGATACGCAGTATTTT
TRBV19	TRBJ1-2	14	NA	TRBD1	CASSPPRGQYGYTF	TGTGCCAGTAGTCCCCCCCGGGGACAGTATGGCTACACCTTC
TRBV25-1	TRBJ1-2	15	once	NA	CASSGRSRENYGYTF	TGTGCCAGCAGTGGGCGATCGAGGGAAAACTATGGCTACACCTTC
TRBV19	TRBJ2-1	14	NA	NA	CASSEFGRNNEQFF	TGTGCCAGTAGTGAATTCGGACGAAACAATGAGCAGTTCTTC